This TCR beta chain derives from a study of T cell responses to AZD1222 COVID-19 vaccine. Whole-study results and caveats: Every sample of the repertoires postdated the peak T cell response. Baseline seropositives among AZD1222 recipients totaled only five or six.

About this clone itself: What it recognizes is unknown.

TCRdb keeps only in-frame clones here, not all; method: immunoSEQ multiplex PCR. The sample has tens of thousands of clones; roughly 89% are singletons. Source: peripheral blood, taken on day 0 of AZD1222 vaccination. The TCR comes from an adult in good health.

The DNA for the CDR3 is TGTGCCAGCAGGCGGATGAGTGAGCAGTTCTTC. As protein: CASRRMSEQFF. The chain has TRBV2 and TRBJ2-1; D unclear. CDR1 and CDR2 (germline): SNHLY, FYNNEI. The ends were cut back, 6 bases at V and 9 bases at J, with 9 bases in the middle. The CDR3 has 11 amino acids.